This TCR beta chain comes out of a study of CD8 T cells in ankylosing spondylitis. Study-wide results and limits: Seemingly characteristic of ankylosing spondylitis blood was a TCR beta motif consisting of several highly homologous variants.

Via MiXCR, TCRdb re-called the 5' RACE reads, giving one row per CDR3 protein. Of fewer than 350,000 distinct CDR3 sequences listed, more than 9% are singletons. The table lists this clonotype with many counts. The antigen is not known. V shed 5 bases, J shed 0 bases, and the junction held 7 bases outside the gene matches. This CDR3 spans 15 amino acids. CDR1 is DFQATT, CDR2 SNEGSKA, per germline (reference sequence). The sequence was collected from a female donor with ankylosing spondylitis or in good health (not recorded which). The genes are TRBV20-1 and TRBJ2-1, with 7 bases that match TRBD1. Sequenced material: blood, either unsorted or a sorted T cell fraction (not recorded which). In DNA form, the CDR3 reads TGCAGTGCTGAGGGGGCTCCGAGCTCCTACAATGAGCAGTTCTTC. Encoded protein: CSAEGAPSSYNEQFF.